The clone carrying this T cell receptor beta chain was seen repeatedly, ten times or more. Its antigen is as yet unknown. From germline, CDR1 is SGHRS and CDR2 YFSETQ. The CDR3 contains 15 residues. V gave up 2 bases and J gave up 0 bases, with 11 bases separating them. Patients included in sequencing had previously demonstrated CD8+CD57+ cell expansion by flow cytometry. The data were obtained in a study of CD8+CD57+ T cells in acquired aplastic anemia. Study summary: The mean DNA yield obtained from sorted CD4+ and CD8+ cells came to 3.2 ug.

Study-level results: Twenty-nine CD8+ CDR3 sequences were shared between patients and controls.

Genomic DNA served as template for TCR beta VDJ and CDR3 profiling. TCRdb re-called the reads through MiXCR, storing one row per CDR3 protein. The sample lists roughly 200,000 distinct CDR3 sequences, about 60% occurring once. V and J are TRBV5-1 and TRBJ1-2; a possible D gene is TRBD1 (5 bases). Source material: sorted CD4+, CD8+, or CD8+CD57+ T cells (not recorded which) from PBMCs. This clonotype was obtained from a human donor with aplastic anemia. CDR3 nucleotide sequence: TGCGCCAGCAGCTTAGAGGGGTTTGCTAACTATGGCTACACCTTC. It translates to CASSLEGFANYGYTF.